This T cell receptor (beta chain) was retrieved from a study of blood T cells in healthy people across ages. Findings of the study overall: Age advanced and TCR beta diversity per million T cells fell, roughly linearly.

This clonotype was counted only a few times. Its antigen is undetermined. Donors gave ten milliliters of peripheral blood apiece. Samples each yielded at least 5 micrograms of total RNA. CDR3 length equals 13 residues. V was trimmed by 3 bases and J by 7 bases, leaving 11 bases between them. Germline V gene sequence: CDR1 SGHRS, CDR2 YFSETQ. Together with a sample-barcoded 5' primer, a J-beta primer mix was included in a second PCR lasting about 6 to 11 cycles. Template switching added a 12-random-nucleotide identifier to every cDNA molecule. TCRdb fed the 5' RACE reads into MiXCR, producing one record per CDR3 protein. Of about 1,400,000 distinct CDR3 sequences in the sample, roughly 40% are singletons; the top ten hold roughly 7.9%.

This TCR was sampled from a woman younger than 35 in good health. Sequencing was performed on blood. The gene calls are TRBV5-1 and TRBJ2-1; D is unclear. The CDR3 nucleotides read TGCGCCAGCAGCTCGGACGCCCAAAATGAGCAGTTCTTC. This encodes CASSSDAQNEQFF.